This T cell receptor beta chain was sequenced for a study of radiotherapy plus CTLA-4 blockade in lung cancer. TCRdb's table, derived via immunoSEQ multiplex PCR, lists solely in-frame clones and lacks some. The sample gives around 80,000 clones, over 70% of which show up once; roughly 22% is in the top ten. This clone was counted between two and nine times. Its target is unknown. Study observations and caveats: Radiotherapy with ipilimumab was followed by blood expansion of tumor-derived clones.

There are 16 residues in the CDR3. The germline gives CDR1 MGHRA, CDR2 YSYEKL. Trimming left V 1 base short and J 2 bases short, with 11 bases between. The source material was peripheral blood, sampled from a patient treated with radiotherapy plus ipilimumab. This TCR derives from a human donor with non-small cell lung cancer whose response to radiotherapy plus ipilimumab could not be evaluated. Some clones in this sample may be carry-over from other donors' samples. The chain couples TRBV4-1 to TRBJ1-4; possible D gene TRBD1, 5 bases. The CDR3 nucleotides are TGCGCCAGCAGCCAAGGGGTAACAGGTACTAATGAAAAACTGTTTTTT. This encodes CASSQGVTGTNEKLFF.